This T cell receptor beta chain was recorded in a study of T cell changes during pregnancy in multiple sclerosis. TCRdb's table, derived via immunoSEQ multiplex PCR, lists solely in-frame clones and lacks some. Here the sample spans more than 60,000 clones, more than 85% being singletons. Only one count was recorded for this clone. Germline V CDR1 and CDR2: MNHNS, SASEGT. V was pared by 11 bases and J by 1 base, with 14 bases between. The CDR3 totals 13 residues. The sequencing used peripheral blood, collected before pregnancy. This chain joins TRBV6-1 and TRBJ1-1; D unclear. This TCR came from a female donor with multiple sclerosis, enrolled in a pregnancy study. The CDR3 is CAGSVRENTEAFF. Written as DNA, the CDR3 is TGTGCCGGTTCAGTCCGGGAGAACACTGAAGCTTTCTTT.